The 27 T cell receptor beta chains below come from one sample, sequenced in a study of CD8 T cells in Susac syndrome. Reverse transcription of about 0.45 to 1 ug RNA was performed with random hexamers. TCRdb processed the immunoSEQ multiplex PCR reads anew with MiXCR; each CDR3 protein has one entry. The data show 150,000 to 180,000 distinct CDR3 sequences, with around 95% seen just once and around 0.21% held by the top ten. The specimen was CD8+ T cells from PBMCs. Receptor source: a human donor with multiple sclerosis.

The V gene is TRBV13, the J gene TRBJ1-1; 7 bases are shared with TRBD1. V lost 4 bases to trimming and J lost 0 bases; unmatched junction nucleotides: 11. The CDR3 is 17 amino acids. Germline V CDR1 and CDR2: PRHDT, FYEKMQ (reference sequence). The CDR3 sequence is CASSSREPGTVNTEAFF. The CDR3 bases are TGTGCCAGCAGCTCCAGAGAGCCGGGGACAGTGAACACTGAAGCTTTCTTT.

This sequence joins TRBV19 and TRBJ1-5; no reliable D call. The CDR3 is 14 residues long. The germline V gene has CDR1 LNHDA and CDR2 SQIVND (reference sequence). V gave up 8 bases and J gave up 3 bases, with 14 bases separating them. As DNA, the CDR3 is TGTGCCAGTTTATCGGGGAGAAACAATCAGCCCCAGCATTTT. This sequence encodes CASLSGRNNQPQHF.

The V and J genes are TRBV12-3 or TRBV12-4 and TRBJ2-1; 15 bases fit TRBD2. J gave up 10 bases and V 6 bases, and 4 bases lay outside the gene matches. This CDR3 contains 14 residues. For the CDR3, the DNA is TGTGCCAGCAGAGGACTAGCGGGGGGGCGGGAGCAGTTCTTC. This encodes CASRGLAGGREQFF.

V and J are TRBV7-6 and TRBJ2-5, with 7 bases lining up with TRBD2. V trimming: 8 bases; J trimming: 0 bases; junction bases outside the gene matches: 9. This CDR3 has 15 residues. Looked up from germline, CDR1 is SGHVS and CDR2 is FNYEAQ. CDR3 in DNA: TGTGCCAGCTCATTTACCGGGACTAACCAAGAGACCCAGTACTTC. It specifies CASSFTGTNQETQYF.

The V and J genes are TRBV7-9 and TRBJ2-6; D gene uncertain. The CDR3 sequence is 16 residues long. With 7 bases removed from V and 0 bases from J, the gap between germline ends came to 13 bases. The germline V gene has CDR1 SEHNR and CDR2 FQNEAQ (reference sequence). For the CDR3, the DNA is TGTGCCAGCATTATGGGGTTTTACTCTGGGGCCAACGTCCTGACTTTC. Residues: CASIMGFYSGANVLTF.

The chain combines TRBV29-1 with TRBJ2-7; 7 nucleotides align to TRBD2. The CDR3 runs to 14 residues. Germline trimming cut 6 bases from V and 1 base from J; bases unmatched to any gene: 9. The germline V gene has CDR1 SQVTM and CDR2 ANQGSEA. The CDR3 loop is CSVAGALGSYEQYF. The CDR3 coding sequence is TGCAGCGTGGCGGGAGCCCTTGGGTCCTACGAGCAGTACTTC.

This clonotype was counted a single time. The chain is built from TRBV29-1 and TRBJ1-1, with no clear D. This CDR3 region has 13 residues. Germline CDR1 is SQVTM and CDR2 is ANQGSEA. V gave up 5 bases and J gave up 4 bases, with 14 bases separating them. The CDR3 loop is CSVPPRAGTEAFF. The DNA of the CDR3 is TGCAGCGTTCCCCCCCGGGCAGGCACTGAAGCTTTCTTT.

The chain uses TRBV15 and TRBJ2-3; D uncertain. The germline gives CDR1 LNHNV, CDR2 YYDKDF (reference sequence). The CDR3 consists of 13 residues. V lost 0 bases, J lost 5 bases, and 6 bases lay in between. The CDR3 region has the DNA TGTGCCACCAGCAGAGATCGCAAAGATACGCAGTATTTT. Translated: CATSRDRKDTQYF.

The CDR3 reads CSASQDRGAYEQYF. Written as DNA, the CDR3 is TGCAGTGCTTCTCAGGACAGGGGTGCCTACGAGCAGTACTTC. The rearrangement uses TRBV20-1 and TRBJ2-7; 9 bases agree with TRBD1. Germline loops: CDR1 DFQATT, CDR2 SNEGSKA (reference sequence). V lost 5 bases, J lost 2 bases, and 7 bases stayed unmatched. The CDR3 extends over 14 amino acids.

CDR3 sequence reads: CASSQDRGTRYGYTF. The CDR3 DNA follows: TGTGCCAGCAGCCAGGACAGGGGGACGCGCTATGGCTACACCTTC. The chain couples TRBV12-3 or TRBV12-4 to TRBJ1-2; TRBD1 aligns across 10 bases. Unmatched junction bases numbered 8, after V lost 6 bases and J lost 4 bases. The CDR3 is 15 amino acids.

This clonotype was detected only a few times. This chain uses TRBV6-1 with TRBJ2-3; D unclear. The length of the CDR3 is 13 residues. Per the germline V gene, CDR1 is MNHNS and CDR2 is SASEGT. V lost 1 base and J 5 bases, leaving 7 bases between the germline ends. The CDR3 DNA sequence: TGTGCCAGCAGTGAAGGGGCCAGAGATACGCAGTATTTT. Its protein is CASSEGARDTQYF.

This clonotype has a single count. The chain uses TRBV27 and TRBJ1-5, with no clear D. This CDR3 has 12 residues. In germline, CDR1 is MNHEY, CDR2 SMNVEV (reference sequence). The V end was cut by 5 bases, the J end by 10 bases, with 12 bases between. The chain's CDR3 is CASSPLGGPQHF. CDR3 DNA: TGTGCCAGCAGTCCTCTCGGTGGACCCCAGCATTTT.

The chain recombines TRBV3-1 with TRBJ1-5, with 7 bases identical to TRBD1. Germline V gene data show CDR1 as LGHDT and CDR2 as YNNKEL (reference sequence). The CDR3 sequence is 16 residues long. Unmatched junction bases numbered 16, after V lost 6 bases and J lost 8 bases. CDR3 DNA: TGTGCCAGCAGTCCAGGGTGGGACAGCCCCTTCAAGCCCCAGCATTTT. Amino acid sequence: CASSPGWDSPFKPQHF.

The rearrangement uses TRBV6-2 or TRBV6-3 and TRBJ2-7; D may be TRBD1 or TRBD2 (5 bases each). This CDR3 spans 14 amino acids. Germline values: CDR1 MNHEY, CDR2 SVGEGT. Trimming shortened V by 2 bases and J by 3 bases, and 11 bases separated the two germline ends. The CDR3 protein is CASSYGARGYEQYF. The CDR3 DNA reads TGTGCCAGCAGTTACGGGGCCCGGGGCTACGAGCAGTACTTC.

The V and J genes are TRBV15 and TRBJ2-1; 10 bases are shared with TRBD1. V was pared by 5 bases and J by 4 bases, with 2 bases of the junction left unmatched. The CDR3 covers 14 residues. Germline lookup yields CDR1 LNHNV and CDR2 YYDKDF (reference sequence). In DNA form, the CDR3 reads TGTGCCACCAGCCGGGACAGGGGTTACAATGAGCAGTTCTTC. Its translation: CATSRDRGYNEQFF.

The CDR3 reads CASTGTGNTEAFF. DNA of the CDR3: TGTGCCAGCACCGGGACAGGGAACACTGAAGCTTTCTTT. The chain has TRBV7-9 and TRBJ1-1; 8 positions match TRBD1. Per the germline V gene, CDR1 is SEHNR and CDR2 is FQNEAQ (reference sequence). Germline trimming cut 7 bases from V and 1 base from J; bases unmatched to any gene: 2. The CDR3 has 13 amino acids.

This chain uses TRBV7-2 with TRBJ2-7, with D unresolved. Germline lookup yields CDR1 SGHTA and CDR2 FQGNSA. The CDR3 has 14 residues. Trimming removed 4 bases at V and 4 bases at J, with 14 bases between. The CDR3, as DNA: TGTGCCAGCAGCTCCCGAACGTCTCGTTACGAGCAGTACTTC. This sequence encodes CASSSRTSRYEQYF.

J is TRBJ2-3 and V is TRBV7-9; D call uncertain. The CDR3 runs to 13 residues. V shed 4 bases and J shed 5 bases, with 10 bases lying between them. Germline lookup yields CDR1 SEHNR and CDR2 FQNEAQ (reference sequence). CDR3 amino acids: CASSYLLGDTQYF. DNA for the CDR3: TGTGCCAGCAGCTACCTACTTGGAGATACGCAGTATTTT.

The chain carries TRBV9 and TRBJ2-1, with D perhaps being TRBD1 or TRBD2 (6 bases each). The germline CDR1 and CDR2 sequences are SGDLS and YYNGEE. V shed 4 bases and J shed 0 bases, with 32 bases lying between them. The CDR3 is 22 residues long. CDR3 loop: CASSSPHRPTAGEVGSYNEQFF. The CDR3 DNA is TGTGCCAGCAGCTCTCCCCATCGCCCGACCGCAGGGGAGGTTGGCTCCTACAATGAGCAGTTCTTC.

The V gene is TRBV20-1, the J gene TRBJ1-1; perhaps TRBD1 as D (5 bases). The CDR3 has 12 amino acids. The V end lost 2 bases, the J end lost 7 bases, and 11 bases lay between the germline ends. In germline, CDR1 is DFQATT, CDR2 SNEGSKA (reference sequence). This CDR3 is CSARPGGYEAFF. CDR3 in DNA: TGCAGTGCTAGACCTGGGGGGTATGAAGCTTTCTTT.

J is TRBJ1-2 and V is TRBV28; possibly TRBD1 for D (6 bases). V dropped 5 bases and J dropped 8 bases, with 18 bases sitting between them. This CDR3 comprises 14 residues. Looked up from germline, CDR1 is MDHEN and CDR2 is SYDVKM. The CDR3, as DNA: TGTGCCAGCAGTACTCCGGGGGGCGCGAGGGGCTACACCTTC. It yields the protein CASSTPGGARGYTF.

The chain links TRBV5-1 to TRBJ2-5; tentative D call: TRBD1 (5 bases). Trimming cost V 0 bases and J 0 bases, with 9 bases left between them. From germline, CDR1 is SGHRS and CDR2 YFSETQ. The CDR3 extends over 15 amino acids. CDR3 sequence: CASSLEGPNQETQYF. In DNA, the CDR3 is TGCGCCAGCAGCTTGGAGGGGCCGAACCAAGAGACCCAGTACTTC.

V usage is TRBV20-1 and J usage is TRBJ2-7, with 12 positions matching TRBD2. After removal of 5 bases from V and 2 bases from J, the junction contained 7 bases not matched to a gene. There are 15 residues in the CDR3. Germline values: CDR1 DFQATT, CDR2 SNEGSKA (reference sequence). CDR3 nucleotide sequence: TGCAGTGCTCACACGACTAGCGGGGGCCCCTACGAGCAGTACTTC. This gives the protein CSAHTTSGGPYEQYF.

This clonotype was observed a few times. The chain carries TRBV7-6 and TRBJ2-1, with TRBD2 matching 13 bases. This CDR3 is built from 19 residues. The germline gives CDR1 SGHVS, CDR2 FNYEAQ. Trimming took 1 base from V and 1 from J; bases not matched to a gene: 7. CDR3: CASSLVGTSGAQSYNEQFF. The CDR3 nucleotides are TGTGCCAGCAGCTTAGTTGGGACTAGCGGGGCGCAATCCTACAATGAGCAGTTCTTC.

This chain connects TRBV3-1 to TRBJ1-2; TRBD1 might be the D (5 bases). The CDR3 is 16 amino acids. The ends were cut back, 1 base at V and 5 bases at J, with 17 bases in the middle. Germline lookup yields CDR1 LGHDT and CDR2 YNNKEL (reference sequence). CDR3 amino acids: CASSQGRGEEGYGYTF. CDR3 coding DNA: TGTGCCAGCAGCCAAGGTCGGGGGGAAGAAGGGTATGGCTACACCTTC.

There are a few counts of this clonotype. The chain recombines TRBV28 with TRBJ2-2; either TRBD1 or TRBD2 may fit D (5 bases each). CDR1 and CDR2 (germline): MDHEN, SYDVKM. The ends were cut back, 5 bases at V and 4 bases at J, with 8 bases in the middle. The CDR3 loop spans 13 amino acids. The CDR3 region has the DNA TGTGCCAGCAGTCCTGGGGGCACCGGGGAGCTGTTTTTT. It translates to CASSPGGTGELFF.

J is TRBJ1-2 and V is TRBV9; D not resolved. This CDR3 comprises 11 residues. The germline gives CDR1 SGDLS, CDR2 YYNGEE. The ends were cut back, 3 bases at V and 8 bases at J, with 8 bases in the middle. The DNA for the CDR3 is TGTGCCAGCAGCGCCCCCAGGGGCTACACCTTC. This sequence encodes CASSAPRGYTF.